The entry that follows covers one T cell receptor (beta chain) sequence. Its specificity is not known. These data originate in a study of cytotoxic CD8 clonotypes in ibrutinib-treated CLL. Study-level background: The patient breakdown showed around 10 relapsed/refractory and some 16 treatment-naive cases, with under 18 IGHV unmutated. Findings of the study overall: With treatment, public clonotypes, which were uncommon, either contracted or remained stable.

Profiled with immunoSEQ multiplex PCR; TCRdb holds only in-frame clones, not every one. The top ten clones hold just over 15% of a sample with about 250,000 clones, roughly 74% of them seen once. With 6 bases removed from V and 6 bases from J, the gap between germline ends came to 8 bases. CDR1 is MDHEN, CDR2 SYDVKM, per germline. CDR3 length: 12 residues. The receptor was derived from a human donor with chronic lymphocytic leukemia. Material: PBMCs, obtained after 24 months of ibrutinib treatment. V and J are TRBV28 and TRBJ1-4; no clear D. The CDR3 DNA reads as TGTGCCAGCAGGGGGTACGATGAAAAACTGTTTTTT. It codes for CASRGYDEKLFF.